What follows are 23 T cell receptor beta chains derived from one specimen sequenced in a study of beta chain features in type 1 diabetes. The isolated RNA, all of it, was reverse transcribed, so expressed TCRB transcripts were what got sequenced. Assay used: immunoSEQ multiplex PCR; TCRdb lists only in-frame clones, some missing. Of 970,000 or so clones listed, 15% to 20% are singletons. Specimen: naive CD4+ T cells from blood. These receptors were obtained from a woman younger than 30 in good health.

This clone showed up just a few times. The chain joins TRBV29-1 to TRBJ2-2; no clear D gene. This CDR3 is built from 12 residues. V lost 1 base, J lost 4 bases, and 4 bases lay in between. CDR1 SQVTM and CDR2 ANQGSEA come from the germline V gene. CDR3 loop: CSVEGVTGELFF. The CDR3 DNA follows: TGCAGCGTTGAAGGCGTCACCGGGGAGCTGTTTTTT.

The V gene is TRBV25-1, the J gene TRBJ1-5; TRBD1 might be the D (6 bases). Germline CDR1 and CDR2: MGHDK and SYGVNS. Trimming removed 3 bases from V and 6 bases from J, with 12 bases in between. This CDR3 is built from 14 residues. CDR3 protein: CASSELNRVQPQHF. The CDR3 DNA is TGTGCCAGCAGTGAGCTCAACAGGGTTCAGCCCCAGCATTTT.

There are a few counts of this clone. V usage is TRBV19 and J usage is TRBJ2-7; D unresolved. From germline, CDR1 is LNHDA and CDR2 SQIVND (reference sequence). V was pared by 6 bases and J by 2 bases, with 17 bases between. The CDR3 has 15 amino acids. The CDR3 region is CASSPVSHGAYEQYF. The CDR3 coding sequence is TGTGCCAGTAGCCCTGTTAGCCATGGCGCCTACGAGCAGTACTTC.

This clone came up a few times. The gene calls are TRBV28 and TRBJ1-4, with a weak D call TRBD1 (6 bases). V dropped 4 bases and J dropped 4 bases, with 13 bases sitting between them. CDR1 and CDR2 (germline): MDHEN, SYDVKM. The length of the CDR3 is 15 residues. The CDR3 protein is CASSSLDSINEKLFF. The CDR3 nucleotides read TGTGCCAGCAGTTCCCTGGACAGTATTAATGAAAAACTGTTTTTT.

The sample holds a few counts of this clone. The J gene is TRBJ2-6, the V gene TRBV29-1; D is unresolved. V was trimmed by 4 bases and J by 0 bases, leaving 7 bases between them. The length of the CDR3 is 14 residues. Per germline, CDR1 SQVTM and CDR2 ANQGSEA. The CDR3, as DNA: TGCAGCGTTGGGAGTTTCTCTGGGGCCAACGTCCTGACTTTC. Translation: CSVGSFSGANVLTF.

This clone has a handful of counts. The genes are TRBV7-9 and TRBJ2-1, with 9 bases identical to TRBD1. Germline V gene data show CDR1 as SEHNR and CDR2 as FQNEAQ (reference sequence). The CDR3 sequence is 14 residues long. V shed 5 bases, J shed 8 bases, and the junction held 7 bases outside the gene matches. CDR3 sequence: CASSPGTGIYEQFF. In DNA, the CDR3 is TGTGCCAGCAGCCCCGGGACAGGGATCTATGAGCAGTTCTTC.

J is TRBJ2-5 and V is TRBV28, with D hard to call. The CDR3 runs to 12 residues. From germline, CDR1 is MDHEN and CDR2 SYDVKM. The V and J ends lost 9 bases and 1 base respectively, with 9 bases between them. The DNA of the CDR3 is TGTGCCAGTAACAGATTCCAAGAGACCCAGTACTTC. Amino acid sequence: CASNRFQETQYF.

This clone occurred a few times. The DNA of the CDR3 is TGTGCCAGCAGTTTATCCGGGTCCGGGTGGAGCACAGATACGCAGTATTTT. Protein sequence: CASSLSGSGWSTDTQYF. The V gene is TRBV28, the J gene TRBJ2-3, with unresolved D. The germline V and J ends were trimmed by 1 base and 0 bases, with 14 bases remaining between them. CDR3 length: 17 amino acids. Germline V gives CDR1 MDHEN, CDR2 SYDVKM.

The chain recombines TRBV23-1 with TRBJ2-5, with 8 bases matching TRBD1. TRBV23-1 qualifies as an ORF whose function is uncertain. CDR3 length: 16 residues. Trimming at V came to 2 bases and at J to 5 bases, leaving 10 bases not matched to a gene. CDR3 region: CASSQRTGRLGETQYF. In DNA, the CDR3 is TGCGCCAGCAGTCAACGGACAGGGAGGCTTGGGGAGACCCAGTACTTC.

V usage is TRBV9 and J usage is TRBJ2-3; the D is unclear. This CDR3 region has 13 residues. From germline, CDR1 is SGDLS and CDR2 YYNGEE. The ends were cut back, 4 bases at V and 6 bases at J, with 12 bases in the middle. The CDR3 region is CASSPSVYDTQYF. The CDR3 coding sequence is TGTGCCAGCAGCCCTAGTGTATACGATACGCAGTATTTT.

This clone was observed a few times. The V call is TRBV5-4, the J call TRBJ2-5, with TRBD1 matching over 7 bases. Germline CDR1 is SGHNT and CDR2 is YYREEE (reference sequence). Trimming cost V 7 bases and J 5 bases; bases outside gene matches: 8. The CDR3 covers 13 residues. The CDR3 DNA is TGTGCCAGCGGACTGACAGGGTCCGAGACCCAGTACTTC. This codes for CASGLTGSETQYF.

The J gene is TRBJ2-7, the V gene TRBV7-2; 7 bases agree with TRBD1. CDR3 size: 13 residues. The germline gives CDR1 SGHTA, CDR2 FQGNSA. After removal of 4 bases from V and 6 bases from J, the junction contained 6 bases not matched to a gene. CDR3 nucleotides: TGTGCCAGCAGCTCATCGACAGGGACCGAGCAGTACTTC. It specifies CASSSSTGTEQYF.

The rearrangement uses TRBV11-2 and TRBJ2-3; 9 bases map to TRBD2. The CDR3 has 15 amino acids. Germline-derived CDR1 and CDR2 are SGHAT and FQNNGV. The trim removed 5 bases at V and 5 bases at J, leaving 8 bases unmatched. The CDR3 loop reads CASSPRLADQDTQYF. CDR3 in DNA: TGTGCCAGCAGCCCCCGACTAGCGGACCAAGATACGCAGTATTTT.

With respect to this clone: Other DNA sequences of this sample code for an identical CDR3. This rearrangement joins TRBV5-1 to TRBJ1-1, with D possibly TRBD1 on 6 matching bases. The CDR3 is 13 amino acids. V shed 4 bases and J shed 1 base, with 8 bases lying between them. Germline V gene lookup returns CDR1 SGHRS and CDR2 YFSETQ. CDR3 region: CASSRGQNTEAFF. The CDR3, as DNA: TGCGCCAGCAGCCGGGGACAGAACACTGAAGCTTTCTTT.

The gene calls are TRBV6-5 and TRBJ1-2; D is possibly TRBD1 (6 bases). This CDR3 is built from 14 residues. The V end was cut by 2 bases, the J end by 4 bases, with 11 bases between. CDR1 and CDR2 (germline): MNHEY, SVGAGI. CDR3 amino acids: CASSYASTGYGYTF. The CDR3 bases are TGTGCCAGCAGTTACGCCTCGACAGGCTATGGCTACACCTTC.

This clone was seen more than once but under ten times. This sequence joins TRBV23-1 and TRBJ2-5; possibly TRBD2 for D (5 bases). TRBV23-1 is noted as an ORF with a role that remains uncertain. This CDR3 spans 17 amino acids. Trimming cost V 0 bases and J 2 bases, with 16 bases left between them. Here the CDR3 reads CASSQSRGAVLQETQYF. CDR3 in DNA: TGCGCCAGCAGTCAATCCCGGGGTGCGGTTTTACAAGAGACCCAGTACTTC.

The chain uses TRBV10-2 and TRBJ2-2, with TRBD2 matching 7 bases. Germline V gene sequence: CDR1 WSHSY, CDR2 SAAADI. With 6 bases clipped from V and 8 bases from J, the junction kept 6 bases outside the gene matches. The CDR3 has 13 amino acids. The CDR3, as DNA: TGCGCCAGCAGATTAGCGGGCAGTGGGGAGCTGTTTTTT. Translated, it gives CASRLAGSGELFF.

This clone came up once. The sample has other DNA sequences that encode this CDR3 too. This rearrangement joins TRBV6-5 to TRBJ1-2; 7 bases are a match to TRBD1. This CDR3 has 14 residues. J was trimmed by 7 bases and V by 0 bases; bases with no gene match: 5. In germline, CDR1 is MNHEY, CDR2 SVGAGI. CDR3 coding DNA: TGTGCCAGCAGTTACTCAGACAGGGCTAGTGGCTACACCTTC. Amino acids: CASSYSDRASGYTF.

On this clone: Other DNA sequences in the sample encode the same CDR3. The chain combines TRBV7-2 with TRBJ2-7, with 12 bases fitting TRBD2. CDR1 and CDR2 from the germline V gene are SGHTA and FQGNSA. The CDR3 is 15 amino acids. Losses at the gene ends were 1 base for V and 2 bases for J; bases not matched to a gene: 0. The CDR3 DNA sequence: TGTGCCAGCAGCTTAGGACTAGCGGGGGCCTACGAGCAGTACTTC. Translating it yields CASSLGLAGAYEQYF.

This clone was detected a few times. The chain is built from TRBV7-2 and TRBJ2-7; no clear D gene. The V end was cut by 4 bases, the J end by 7 bases, with 11 bases between. The CDR3 contains 12 residues. CDR1 and CDR2 (germline): SGHTA, FQGNSA. The CDR3 spells CASSSPYEEQYF. CDR3 coding DNA: TGTGCCAGCAGCTCACCCTATGAGGAGCAGTACTTC.

This rearrangement joins TRBV6-5 to TRBJ2-6; D ambiguous. Germline V gene lookup returns CDR1 MNHEY and CDR2 SVGAGI. Trimming removed 0 bases from V and 9 bases from J, with 15 bases in between. The CDR3 totals 16 residues. CDR3 nucleotides: TGTGCCAGCAGTTACTCGATGCAATACGTCTTCAACGTCCTGACTTTC. Its protein product is CASSYSMQYVFNVLTF.

In its sample, this clone was seen a few times. The chain couples TRBV5-1 to TRBJ2-7; maybe TRBD1 (6 bases). The germline V and J ends were trimmed by 3 bases and 4 bases, with 8 bases remaining between them. The CDR3 has 12 residues. Germline values: CDR1 SGHRS, CDR2 YFSETQ. For the CDR3, the DNA is TGCGCCAGCAGCTCCGGACAGTACGAGCAGTACTTC. Its translation: CASSSGQYEQYF. Complete variable domain (other parts from reference TRBV5-1 and TRBJ2-7): KAGVTQTPRYLIKTRGQQVTLSCSPISGHRSVSWYQQTPGQGLQFLFEYFSETQRNKGNFPGRFSGRQFSNSRSEMNVSTLELGDSALYLCASSSGQYEQYFGPGTRLTVT.

This clone appeared once. This chain joins TRBV27 and TRBJ2-7; 8 bases match TRBD2. Germline V gene data show CDR1 as MNHEY and CDR2 as SMNVEV (reference sequence). V dropped 5 bases and J dropped 4; count of bases not matched to a gene: 4. The CDR3 is 13 amino acids. CDR3 residues: CASSETGGYEQYF. CDR3 sequence (DNA): TGTGCCAGCAGTGAAACGGGAGGGTACGAGCAGTACTTC.